The entry below gives a single TCR beta chain sequence along with its context. This record comes from a study of TIL therapy for anti-PD-1-resistant metastatic lung cancer. Overall study context: Most patients had lung adenocarcinoma. By whole-exome sequencing, median non-synonymous tumor mutation burden was less than 1.8 mutations per megabase.

Time point here: pre-treatment sample, taken before nivolumab and TIL therapy. Pleural nodules or supraclavicular lymph nodes made up most of the excised metastases sampled. Patients were adults with stage 4 NSCLC. The libraries were made with immunoSEQ v3. Sequencing depth was approximately 2 million read pairs for survey level, roughly 4.5-6 million for deep. Method: immunoSEQ multiplex PCR; TCRdb's copy keeps in-frame clones and lacks some. The table records approximately 87,000 clones, 65% of them present only once. Germline V gene sequence: CDR1 MNHNY, CDR2 SVGAGI (reference sequence). This CDR3 region has 14 residues. Trimming cost V 5 bases and J 10 bases; bases outside gene matches: 6.

The material was tumor tissue, obtained at baseline. This TCR was recovered from a person aged 25-79 years with non-small cell lung cancer. The chain recombines TRBV6-6 with TRBJ1-6, with TRBD1 identical over 9 bases. CDR3 coding DNA: TGTGCCAGCAGTCGACAGGGGGGGGGATCACCCCTCCACTTT. Protein product: CASSRQGGGSPLHF.